This is a list of T cell receptor beta chains from one sample in a study of cytomegalovirus exposure and HLA in healthy donors. Sequencing was performed with immunoSEQ multiplex PCR; in TCRdb, only in-frame clones are kept and a portion is missing. The table shows roughly 180,000 clones, with about 82% occurring only once. The specimen sequenced was PBMCs. The receptors shown here come from a male donor in good health and CMV-seronegative. The CDR3 runs from the conserved cysteine through the conserved F or W. The D gene is left open where the match is weak. The size of a clone is reported for some rows only, either as once, few or many, or as a class for expanded clones.

j_gene | d_gene | v_gene | abundance | CDR3nt | CDR3aa
TRBJ1-3 | TRBD1 | TRBV4-2 | NA | TGTGCCAGCAGCCAAGTACAGGGGGCGAGAAACACCATATATTTT | CASSQVQGARNTIYF
TRBJ2-7 | TRBD2 | TRBV28 | NA | TGTGCCACCGCGCAACTAGCGGGGGTGAGCTCCTACGAGCAGTACTTC | CATAQLAGVSSYEQYF
TRBJ2-7 | TRBD1 | TRBV19 | NA | TGTGCCAGTAGTCCGCGACAGGGTTCCTACGAGCAGTACTTC | CASSPRQGSYEQYF
TRBJ1-5 | TRBD1 | TRBV5-1 | NA | TGCGCCAGCAGCTCGACAGGGGGCAACGATCAGCCCCAGCATTTT | CASSSTGGNDQPQHF
TRBJ2-7 | TRBD1 | TRBV29-1 | NA | TGCAGCGGATACAGGGGCGGGGAGCAGTACTTC | CSGYRGGEQYF
TRBJ2-3 | TRBD1 | TRBV5-1 | few | TGCGCCAGCAGCTTGTTGCCCGGGACAGGCGCAGATACGCAGTATTTT | CASSLLPGTGADTQYF
TRBJ2-1 | TRBD1 | TRBV4-3 | few | TGCGCCAGCAGCCATGGACAGGGGACCTACAATGAGCAGTTCTTC | CASSHGQGTYNEQFF
TRBJ2-7 | NA | TRBV6-6 | NA | TGTGCCAGCTCGGTATCCTACGAGCAGTACTTC | CASSVSYEQYF
TRBJ1-4 | NA | TRBV7-9 | NA | TGTGCCAGCAGCTTAAGTACCCAGACAGCTAATGAAAAACTGTTTTTT | CASSLSTQTANEKLFF
TRBJ2-7 | TRBD1 | TRBV18 | few | TGTGCCAGCTCACCGGGACAGTCCTACGAGCAGTACTTC | CASSPGQSYEQYF
TRBJ2-6 | NA | TRBV30 | few | TGTGCCTGGACAGGGAATGGGGCCAACGTCCTGACTTTC | CAWTGNGANVLTF
TRBJ2-3 | NA | TRBV27 | NA | TGTGCCACCTCGACTAGTACAACAGATACGCAGTATTTT | CATSTSTTDTQYF
TRBJ2-1 | TRBD2 | TRBV19 | NA | TGTGCCACAAATAGCGGGAGGGCGAACATAGAGCAGTTCTTC | CATNSGRANIEQFF
TRBJ2-3 | NA | TRBV5-1 | NA | TGCGCCAGCAGCCCTTCCCGCTTCAGGCGGGGAACCGACACAGATACGCAGTATTTT | CASSPSRFRRGTDTDTQYF